The source of this T cell receptor beta chain is a study of blood T cell repertoires in COVID-19 (dated by TCRdb to about 2020). Notes on the research overall: The collaborator samples originated in the United States, Italy and Spain and spanned the acute and convalescent phases of COVID-19. The prospective study material was composed of cDNA or gDNA derived from T cells, B-cell-depleted T cells, or PBMCs. Deeply sampled blood TCRbeta repertoires from subjects exposed to, actively infected with, or recovered from COVID-19 were included in the dataset. A freely available public database, intended as a resource for researchers studying the immune response to SARS-CoV-2, is where the repertoires were released. Samples were obtained from the ongoing ImmuneRACE study (first 160 participants) and from over a thousand subjects provided by 6 global collaborators. Sample metadata almost always included a de-identified subject ID, COVID-19 status, age in years and sex. Where available, HLA class I and class II types were obtained from metadata supplied by the sample provider rather than from assay-based typing. Study-level results and caveats: The quantity of clinical and demographic metadata differed by source and by participant and was supplied without curation.

The CDR3 runs 15 residues from the cysteine to the phenylalanine. CDR3 DNA is the only sequence kept; it has 45 bases, read in frame from the first base. Unmatched junction bases come to 11, with V trimmed by 0 bases and J by 8 bases. Looking up the germline V gene (reference sequence) yields CDR1 GTSNPN and CDR2 SVGIG. With regard to this clone: Its antigen is not yet known. Per-nucleotide qualities are absent, and no much larger clonotype sits a single base away.

In the prospective study, participants were about 18 to 95 years old, resided in about 25 geographic areas of the United States, and were enrolled through a virtual design. In the prospective study, participants were assigned to cohorts based on the clinical history participants reported in a screening survey and a study questionnaire. Exposed participants were defined as having been in contact with someone with a PCR-confirmed or clinician-diagnosed COVID-19 case within 2 weeks of study entry. Each participant in the prospective study had whole blood, serum and a nasopharyngeal or oropharyngeal swab collected by mobile phlebotomists. Over a roughly 2-month period, participants in the prospective study had the option of providing additional blood draws and questionnaires. Before DNA extraction, blood samples from the prospective study were shipped at room temperature or frozen. TCRbeta CDR3 regions were amplified from genomic DNA by means of the immunoSEQ Assay, a bias-controlled multiplex PCR. The study's own analysis went as follows. Within the assay, amplification of reference gene primers was used to estimate how many nucleated cells each sample contained. Sequence reads were collapsed and filtered to measure the absolute abundance of every unique TCRbeta CDR3 rearrangement. For each sample, productive Simpson clonality was calculated as the square root of Simpson's diversity index over productive rearrangements. Entries here come from immuneACCESS through TCRdb and include only in-frame sequences with V and J called. Some clones fail to appear in such tables; in the studies checked, an unresolved V gene covers under half of the shortfall, and the cause of the remainder is unknown. The D gene and trimming were derived from the DNA, and the V and J assignments and clone size from that table. For this sample the table gives 300,000 to 400,000 clones, of which roughly 85% were detected only once. 1.9% of the sample is in the top ten clones.

The rearranged segments are TRBV30 and TRBJ1-1, and 8 junctional nucleotides match TRBD1. What was sequenced was PBMCs or T cells enriched from blood (not recorded which). This receptor was identified in a young woman who had been exposed to COVID-19. The CDR3 loop reads CAWSVGGTGHREAFF. The DNA sequence is as follows: TGTGCCTGGAGTGTCGGGGGGACAGGACATAGGGAAGCTTTCTTT.